This TCR beta chain stems from a study of blood T cells in healthy people across ages. Study-level results: With age, beta diversity per million T cells declined roughly linearly, significantly by 30 to 50. More naive CD4+ cells and higher diversity were found in long-lived than in aged donors.

A J-beta primer mix and a sample-barcoded 5' primer were used in a second PCR of roughly 6 to 12 cycles. Sequencing recovered at least 3 million CDR3-containing paired-end reads from each sample. TCRdb reprocessed the 5' RACE reads via MiXCR and lists one record per CDR3 protein. The sample shows about 750,000 distinct CDR3 sequences, about 53% of them seen only once. On this clonotype itself: As yet, its antigen is unknown.

The CDR3 has 16 residues. Germline CDR1 reads SGHAT; CDR2 reads FQNNGV. J was trimmed by 2 bases and V by 5 bases; bases with no gene match: 8. PBMCs, at least 6.5 million per sample, were isolated. J is TRBJ2-1 and V is TRBV11-2; 8 bases map to TRBD2. This TCR came from an elderly man in good health. Material for sequencing was blood. The CDR3 loop reads CASSLSGSVPYNEQFF. The CDR3 bases are TGTGCCAGCAGCCTAAGCGGGAGTGTGCCCTACAATGAGCAGTTCTTC.